These 7 T cell receptor beta chains share one sample of origin, sequenced in a study of T cells in Graves' hyperthyroidism and ophthalmopathy. RNA transcripts gave rise to amplified TCR beta CDR3 regions. First-round RT-PCR of the TCR CDR3 relied on the HTBI primer set. TCRdb redid the calling of the multiplex PCR reads with MiXCR, one entry per CDR3 protein. The repertoire holds fewer than 850,000 distinct CDR3 sequences, with roughly a sixth as singletons. The sample taken for sequencing was blood. All receptors come from a man aged 50 to 59 with Graves' hyperthyroidism.

The rearrangement links TRBV29-1 to TRBJ2-2; D call uncertain. Looked up from germline, CDR1 is SQVTM and CDR2 is ANQGSEA. The CDR3 extends over 13 amino acids. Trimming shortened V by 5 bases and J by 2 bases, and 9 bases separated the two germline ends. In DNA, the CDR3 is TGCAGCGTTCTTAGGGCCAACACCGGGGAGCTGTTTTTT. It codes for CSVLRANTGELFF.

The table lists this clonotype with many counts. V and J are TRBV2 and TRBJ2-1; D remains unclear. Trimming cost V 6 bases and J 9 bases, with 15 bases left between them. This CDR3 region has 13 residues. Germline-derived CDR1 and CDR2 are SNHLY and FYNNEI. CDR3 residues: CASSQVERGEQFF. The CDR3, as DNA: TGTGCCAGCAGCCAGGTAGAACGTGGTGAGCAGTTCTTC.

This clonotype was observed a handful of times. The V gene is TRBV6-2 or TRBV6-3, the J gene TRBJ2-5, with 10 bases aligning to TRBD1. In germline, CDR1 is MNHEY, CDR2 SVGEGT. The trim removed 2 bases at V and 0 bases at J, leaving 12 bases unmatched. CDR3 size: 19 residues. CDR3 sequence: CASSYPTSGQGGHQETQYF. CDR3 in DNA: TGTGCCAGCAGTTACCCCACCTCCGGACAGGGGGGGCACCAAGAGACCCAGTACTTC.

This clonotype has at least ten counts. The chain joins TRBV18 to TRBJ2-7, with TRBD1 matching over 7 bases. The CDR3 extends over 16 amino acids. CDR1 and CDR2 (germline): KGHSH, LQKENI. Trimming cost V 3 bases and J 3 bases; bases outside gene matches: 11. The CDR3 region has the DNA TGTGCCAGCTCACCGCCTTCGATGAGACAGGGCTACGAGCAGTACTTC. Residues: CASSPPSMRQGYEQYF.

The chain combines TRBV5-1 with TRBJ1-2, with a tentative D call TRBD1 (5 bases). Trimming pared 0 bases from V and 7 bases from J, leaving 16 bases between. Germline lookup yields CDR1 SGHRS and CDR2 YFSETQ. The CDR3 extends over 15 amino acids. In nucleotides, the CDR3 is TGCGCCAGCAGCTTGGAGCGGGTTGCCGGGGGTGGCTACACCTTC. Translated: CASSLERVAGGGYTF.

There are many counts of this clonotype. The rearrangement uses TRBV28 and TRBJ2-7, with a possible D match to TRBD1 (6 bases). Between the trimmed V and J ends, which lost 7 bases and 0 bases, there was a span of 10 bases. The germline V gene encodes CDR1 MDHEN and CDR2 SYDVKM. The CDR3 loop spans 13 amino acids. The CDR3 DNA reads TGTGCCAGCAACCGGGACAACTCCTACGAGCAGTACTTC. It codes for CASNRDNSYEQYF.

This clonotype turned up a few times. This rearrangement joins TRBV6-2 or TRBV6-3 to TRBJ1-3, with TRBD1 matching over 7 bases. Germline V gives CDR1 MNHEY, CDR2 SVGEGT. CDR3 length: 16 residues. V dropped 6 bases and J dropped 0; count of bases not matched to a gene: 8. The DNA of the CDR3 is TGTGCCAGCAGGGGTCCGGGACAGTCCTCTGGAAACACCATATATTTT. It encodes CASRGPGQSSGNTIYF.